Here is one TCR beta chain with its context. The data derive from a study of blood T cell repertoires in COVID-19. As handled by the study authors: Using reference gene primer amplification, nucleated cell counts were estimated. TCRdb keeps only in-frame clones here, not all; method: immunoSEQ multiplex PCR. V, J and clone size reflect that table, while D and trimming were determined from the DNA. The data contain approximately 290,000 clones, roughly 91% of them singletons. Germline CDR1 KGHDR, CDR2 SFDVKD. The CDR3 has 13 amino acids. After removal of 2 bases from V and 13 bases from J, the junction contained 7 bases not matched to a gene.

This clonotype was sampled from a man aged 30-40 years with acute or convalescent COVID-19. Material: peripheral blood. The chain links TRBV24-1 to TRBJ2-1; 7 nucleotides agree with TRBD1. CDR3 DNA: TGTGCCACCAGTGATTCCGGGACAGAAGCTCAGTTCTTC. Its protein product is CATSDSGTEAQFF.